This T cell receptor (beta chain) was found in a study of blood T cell repertoires in COVID-19. This CDR3 has 17 residues. After removal of 3 bases from V and 1 base from J, the junction contained 10 bases not matched to a gene. The V gene's germline CDR1 is MDHEN and CDR2 SYDVKM. Only in-frame clones appear in the TCRdb table, and some are missing; sequencing was by immunoSEQ multiplex PCR. This table has under 85,000 clones, less than 90% appearing once. The V and J genes are TRBV28 and TRBJ1-1; 8 bases are a match to TRBD1. The receptor was isolated from a man aged 50 to 59 with acute or convalescent COVID-19. Sequenced input: peripheral blood. The CDR3 is CASSLYLGTGQNTEAFF. The CDR3 region has the DNA TGTGCCAGCAGTTTGTATCTTGGGACAGGACAGAACACTGAAGCTTTCTTT.